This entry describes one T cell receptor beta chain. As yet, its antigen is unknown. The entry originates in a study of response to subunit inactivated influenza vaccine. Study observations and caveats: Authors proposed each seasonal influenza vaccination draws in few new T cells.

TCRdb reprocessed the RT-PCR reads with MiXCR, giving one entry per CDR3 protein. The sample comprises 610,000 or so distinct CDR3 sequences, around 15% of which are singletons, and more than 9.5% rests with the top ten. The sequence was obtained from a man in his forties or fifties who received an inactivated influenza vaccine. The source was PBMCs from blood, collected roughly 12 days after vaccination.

The CDR3: CATSDPISGANVLTF. CDR3 bases: TGTGCCACCAGTGATCCGATCTCTGGGGCCAACGTCCTGACTTTC. The chain couples TRBV24-1 to TRBJ2-6; D call uncertain. V lost 3 bases to trimming and J lost 0 bases, with 5 bases between them. This CDR3 contains 15 residues. Germline CDR1 and CDR2: KGHDR and SFDVKD.